This record concerns one TCR beta chain sequence. Its antigen is as yet unknown. These data originate in a study of T cells in Graves' hyperthyroidism and ophthalmopathy. For the study at large: Upon initial diagnosis and before any treatment, peripheral blood was collected.

Each ophthalmopathy patient scored at least 3 on the Clinical Activity Score and at least 4 on NOSPECS grade, with duration under 3 months. Those patients with uncontrolled infection, other autoimmune disease, pregnancy or lactation were excluded. V lost 3 bases, J lost 2 bases, and 12 bases lay in between. Germline V gives CDR1 LNHDA, CDR2 SQIVND (reference sequence). CDR3 length equals 15 residues. The study's findings and limits: Among thyroid clonotypes expanded above 0.001, most also appeared in blood.

Regions amplified from RNA transcripts were the TCR beta CDR3 regions. The HTBI primer set was used in a first-round RT-PCR of the TCR CDR3. MiXCR, applied by TCRdb to the multiplex PCR reads, yields one record per CDR3 protein. In the table there are some 490,000 distinct CDR3 sequences, around a fifth of which are singletons. The sample consisted of blood. This receptor was identified in a woman in her 70s with Graves' ophthalmopathy. The chain has TRBV19 and TRBJ2-3; weak D call: TRBD1 (5 bases). For the CDR3, the DNA is TGTGCCAGTAGTATGGCTGCAGGGATCACAGATACGCAGTATTTT. It encodes CASSMAAGITDTQYF.